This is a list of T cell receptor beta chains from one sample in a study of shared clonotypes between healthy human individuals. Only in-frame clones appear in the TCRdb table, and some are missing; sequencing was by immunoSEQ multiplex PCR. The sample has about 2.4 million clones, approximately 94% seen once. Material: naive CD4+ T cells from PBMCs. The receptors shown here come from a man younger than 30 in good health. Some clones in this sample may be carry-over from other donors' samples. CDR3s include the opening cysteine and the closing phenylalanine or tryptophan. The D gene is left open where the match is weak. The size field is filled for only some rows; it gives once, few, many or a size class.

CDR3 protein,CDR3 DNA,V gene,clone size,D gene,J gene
CASSLLGSTYEQYF,TGCGCCAGCAGCCTCCTGGGGAGTACCTACGAGCAGTACTTC,TRBV5-1,-,-,TRBJ2-7
CASTPGTNYGYTF,TGTGCCAGCACCCCAGGGACTAACTATGGCTACACCTTC,TRBV7-9,once,-,TRBJ1-2
CASSLRRASGPGETQYF,TGTGCCAGCAGCTTAAGGCGGGCAAGCGGCCCAGGAGAGACCCAGTACTTC,TRBV7-9,-,-,TRBJ2-5
CASSRGYGEDTEAFF,TGTGCCAGCAGCCGAGGGTACGGGGAGGACACTGAAGCTTTCTTT,TRBV5-8,once,-,TRBJ1-1
CASSSGVGLDQPQHF,TGCGCCAGCAGCTCAGGGGTAGGTTTGGATCAGCCCCAGCATTTT,TRBV23-1,-,-,TRBJ1-5
CASSVRDNQETQYF,TGTGCCAGCAGCGTCCGGGACAACCAAGAGACCCAGTACTTC,TRBV6-1,once,-,TRBJ2-5
CASSQVPAFATLGSNQPQHF,TGCGCCAGCAGCCAGGTCCCAGCCTTCGCAACCCTAGGTAGCAATCAGCCCCAGCATTTT,TRBV4-1,-,-,TRBJ1-5
CASSQATERFRETQYF,TGTGCCAGCAGCCAGGCGACAGAGAGGTTCCGGGAGACCCAGTACTTC,TRBV27,-,-,TRBJ2-5
CASKDSTYGYTF,TGTGCCAGTAAGGACAGCACCTATGGCTACACCTTC,TRBV19,once,-,TRBJ1-2
CASSLRDLADTQYF,TGCGCCAGCAGCCTCCGGGATCTCGCGGATACGCAGTATTTT,TRBV10-2,-,-,TRBJ2-3
CASSGRKSSYNEQFF,TGTGCCAGCAGTGGACGTAAGAGCTCCTACAATGAGCAGTTCTTC,TRBV6-4,-,-,TRBJ2-1
CASRGESVLGNQPQHF,TGTGCCAGCCGCGGTGAGTCGGTCCTCGGAAATCAGCCCCAGCATTTT,TRBV27,-,-,TRBJ1-5
CASSYSGDQPQHF,TGTGCCAGCAGTTACTCGGGCGATCAGCCCCAGCATTTT,TRBV6-6,few,-,TRBJ1-5
CATSRPRGMTGAFF,TGTGCCACCAGCAGGCCTAGGGGGATGACAGGGGCTTTCTTT,TRBV15,-,TRBD1,TRBJ1-1
CASSLRTDTQYF,TGTGCCAGCAGCTTAAGGACAGATACGCAGTATTTT,TRBV11-3,-,-,TRBJ2-3
CASSSREYYEQYF,TGTGCCAGCAGCAGCCGGGAGTACTACGAGCAGTACTTC,TRBV6-6,-,-,TRBJ2-7